Many counts were recorded for the clone carrying this TCR beta chain. Its antigen is as yet unknown. Patients underwent thyroid surgery, and none had received any treatment before it. The CDR3 runs 16 residues. Trimming took 4 bases from V and 3 from J; bases not matched to a gene: 7. Per germline, CDR1 LGHDT and CDR2 YNNKEL (reference sequence). In the study's own analysis: Built for papillary thyroid cancer, a distant-metastasis classifier drew on CDR3 differences across clinicopathological groups. MiXCR was used by TCRdb to re-call the PCR reads. TCRdb, not the original authors, processed these V and J calls. The sample has about 93,000 clones; approximately 11% are singletons. These data originate in a study of metastatic and nonmetastatic thyroid tumors. Study-level background: It was across blood and tumor or nodule tissue from malignant and benign thyroid patients that repertoires were compared. Study-level points and caveats: Malignant thyroid tumors reportedly exceeded benign nodules significantly in TCR beta diversity, with the difference appearing in blood and tumor.

The sample comprised blood. The chain employs TRBV3-1 and TRBJ2-7; TRBD2 matches at 12 bases. This TCR was sampled from a female donor with papillary thyroid cancer or a benign thyroid nodule (not recorded which). Some clones in this sample may be carry-over from other donors' samples. This CDR3 reads CASSRLLAGGSYEQYF. As DNA, the CDR3 is TGTGCCAGCAGCCGTCTACTAGCGGGAGGCAGCTACGAGCAGTACTTC.